The entry below gives a single TCR beta chain sequence along with its context. The sample is drawn from a study of blood T cell repertoires in COVID-19. Methods used by the authors: Estimates of nucleated cell counts were drawn from the amplification of reference gene primers. TCRdb keeps only in-frame clones here, not all; method: immunoSEQ multiplex PCR. V, J and clone size derive from that table, while D and trimming were established from the DNA sequence. The sample holds over 150,000 clones; around 84% are singletons and the top ten take 7.5% to 8.5%. This CDR3 region has 13 residues. Losses at the gene ends were 4 bases for V and 5 bases for J; bases not matched to a gene: 2. The germline gives CDR1 KGHSH, CDR2 LQKENI.

This rearrangement joins TRBV18 to TRBJ1-2; 9 bases map to TRBD1. The sample consisted of peripheral blood. The sequence came from an older woman with COVID-19, enrolled during active disease. The DNA for the CDR3 is TGTGCCAGCTCACGGGACAGGGATTATGGCTACACCTTC. This sequence encodes CASSRDRDYGYTF. The whole variable domain, remainder taken from reference TRBV18 and TRBJ1-2, is NAGVMQNPRHLVRRRGQEARLRCSPMKGHSHVYWYRQLPEEGLKFMVYLQKENIIDESGMPKERFSAEFPKEGPSILRIQQVVRGDSAAYFCASSRDRDYGYTFGSGTRLTVV.